Sequencing of this T cell receptor beta chain was carried out in a study of patients and donors after allogeneic stem cell transplantation. The CDR3 has 15 amino acids. Germline V gene lookup returns CDR1 MNHEY and CDR2 SMNVEV (reference sequence). V was cut by 4 bases and J by 5 bases, with 17 bases left in between. This clonotype has a handful of counts. TCRdb processed the RT-PCR reads anew with MiXCR; each CDR3 protein has one entry. The profile shows 150,000 to 200,000 distinct CDR3 sequences, approximately 25% of them singletons. What was sequenced was blood, either unsorted or a sorted T cell fraction (not recorded which). The sequence derives from a human donor who was either an allogeneic HSCT recipient or a stem cell or donor lymphocyte infusion donor (not recorded which). It is not recorded whose cells these are; they may come from a transplant donor. The V gene is TRBV27, the J gene TRBJ2-5; D remains unclear. The CDR3 sequence is CASSSWTTGVETQYF. CDR3 bases: TGTGCCAGCAGTTCATGGACGACTGGGGTGGAGACCCAGTACTTC.